This T cell receptor beta chain was identified in a study of a mutant IDH1 vaccine in newly diagnosed glioma. Time point noted: baseline, week 1 (first vaccination visit). Indicated treatment: pre-vaccination baseline after standard-of-care therapy. The V gene's germline CDR1 is SGHNT and CDR2 YYREEE (reference sequence). The CDR3 runs to 14 residues. Trimming left V 5 bases short and J 5 bases short, with 16 bases between. Only in-frame clones appear in the TCRdb table, and some are missing; sequencing was by immunoSEQ multiplex PCR. This table has over 75,000 clones, approximately 90% appearing once.

The source material was PBMCs, sampled from a glioma patient treated with radiotherapy, temozolomide or both. The rearrangement uses TRBV5-4 and TRBJ1-1; tentatively, D is TRBD1 (5 bases). The TCR originated in a woman between 50 and 59 years old with glioma. CDR3 in amino acids: CASRLQGRGTEAFF. The CDR3 nucleotides are TGTGCCAGCAGGCTGCAGGGAAGAGGGACTGAAGCTTTCTTT.